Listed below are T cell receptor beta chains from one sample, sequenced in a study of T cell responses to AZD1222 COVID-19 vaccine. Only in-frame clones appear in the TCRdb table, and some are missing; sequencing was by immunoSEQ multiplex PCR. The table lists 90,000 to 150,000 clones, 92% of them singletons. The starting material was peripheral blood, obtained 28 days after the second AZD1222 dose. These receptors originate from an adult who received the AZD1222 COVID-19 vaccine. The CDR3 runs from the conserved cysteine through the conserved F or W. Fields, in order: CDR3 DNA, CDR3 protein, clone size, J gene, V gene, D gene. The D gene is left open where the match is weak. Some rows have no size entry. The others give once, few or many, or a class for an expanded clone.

CDR3 DNA: TGTGCCAGCAGCTTAATGGCGGGCCCCAATTACGAGCAGTACTTC
CDR3 protein: CASSLMAGPNYEQYF
clone size: NA
J gene: TRBJ2-7
V gene: TRBV11-3
D gene: NA

CDR3 DNA: TGTGCCACCAGTGATTTGTATGGCACAGATACGCAGTATTTT
CDR3 protein: CATSDLYGTDTQYF
clone size: NA
J gene: TRBJ2-3
V gene: TRBV24-1
D gene: NA

CDR3 DNA: TGTGCCAGCAGTTCTAGCGGGGGGTTCACAGATACGCAGTATTTT
CDR3 protein: CASSSSGGFTDTQYF
clone size: NA
J gene: TRBJ2-3
V gene: TRBV6-5
D gene: TRBD2

CDR3 DNA: TGTGCCAGCAGGAGAACTAGCGGGGACACCGGGGAGCTGTTTTTT
CDR3 protein: CASRRTSGDTGELFF
clone size: NA
J gene: TRBJ2-2
V gene: TRBV2
D gene: TRBD2

CDR3 DNA: TGCGCCAGCAGCTTGGGTTGGAAACTAGCGGTCTACAATGAGCAGTTCTTC
CDR3 protein: CASSLGWKLAVYNEQFF
clone size: NA
J gene: TRBJ2-1
V gene: TRBV5-1
D gene: TRBD2

CDR3 DNA: TGTGCCAGCAGCCAAGGGTATAGGACAAGTCTTTTGTGGCCCCTCCACTTT
CDR3 protein: CASSQGYRTSLLWPLHF
clone size: NA
J gene: TRBJ1-6
V gene: TRBV4-2
D gene: NA

CDR3 DNA: TGTGCCACCAGTGATTTCCTAGCGGGCCACAATGAGCAGTTCTTC
CDR3 protein: CATSDFLAGHNEQFF
clone size: NA
J gene: TRBJ2-1
V gene: TRBV24-1
D gene: TRBD2

CDR3 DNA: TGCGCCAGCAGCCAACAGGCTGGGGCCAACGTCCTGACTTTC
CDR3 protein: CASSQQAGANVLTF
clone size: once
J gene: TRBJ2-6
V gene: TRBV5-1
D gene: NA

CDR3 DNA: TGTGCCAGCAGCTTGGATGGCGTCGGGCAGTACTTC
CDR3 protein: CASSLDGVGQYF
clone size: NA
J gene: TRBJ2-7
V gene: TRBV11-1
D gene: NA

CDR3 DNA: TGTGCCAGCAGTTCCCTCGAGGGGGCAGTTGAAGGCTACACCTTC
CDR3 protein: CASSSLEGAVEGYTF
clone size: NA
J gene: TRBJ1-2
V gene: TRBV27
D gene: TRBD1

CDR3 DNA: TGTGCCAGCAGTTACTCCTCGTCGTTTGAAGGAAGAGATGGGTACGAGCAGTACTTC
CDR3 protein: CASSYSSSFEGRDGYEQYF
clone size: NA
J gene: TRBJ2-7
V gene: TRBV6-2/TRBV6-3
D gene: NA

CDR3 DNA: TGTGCCAGCAGCTCCGAAAGGACAGGGGGTCCCACAGATACGCAGTATTTT
CDR3 protein: CASSSERTGGPTDTQYF
clone size: NA
J gene: TRBJ2-3
V gene: TRBV7-9
D gene: TRBD1

CDR3 DNA: TGTGCCAGCAGTTCCGCCGAAGGGGCTTTCTTT
CDR3 protein: CASSSAEGAFF
clone size: NA
J gene: TRBJ1-1
V gene: TRBV12-3/TRBV12-4
D gene: NA

CDR3 DNA: TGTGCCAGCAGCTTAGTAGTTGGCTACACCTTC
CDR3 protein: CASSLVVGYTF
clone size: NA
J gene: TRBJ1-2
V gene: TRBV7-9
D gene: NA

CDR3 DNA: TGTGCCAGCAGTTACCATGCGGGAGGGCCAACTGAGCAGTTCTTC
CDR3 protein: CASSYHAGGPTEQFF
clone size: NA
J gene: TRBJ2-1
V gene: TRBV6-5
D gene: TRBD2

CDR3 DNA: TGTGCCAGCAGTTACAGGTATTTGAGCAATCAGCCCCAGCATTTT
CDR3 protein: CASSYRYLSNQPQHF
clone size: NA
J gene: TRBJ1-5
V gene: TRBV2
D gene: NA

CDR3 DNA: TGTGCCAGCAGTGAAGGCTTTTACTCTGGAAACACCATATATTTT
CDR3 protein: CASSEGFYSGNTIYF
clone size: NA
J gene: TRBJ1-3
V gene: TRBV6-1
D gene: NA

CDR3 DNA: TGTGCCAGCAGCTTAGAGGGAGGGAGGGGGTACACTGAAGCTTTCTTT
CDR3 protein: CASSLEGGRGYTEAFF
clone size: once
J gene: TRBJ1-1
V gene: TRBV7-8
D gene: NA

CDR3 DNA: TGTGCCACCAAATACAGGACGACCAACTATGGCTACACCTTC
CDR3 protein: CATKYRTTNYGYTF
clone size: NA
J gene: TRBJ1-2
V gene: TRBV6-6
D gene: NA

CDR3 DNA: TGCGCCAGCAGCTTCGGGACTCAGAGGGCCGGGGAGCTGTTTTTT
CDR3 protein: CASSFGTQRAGELFF
clone size: NA
J gene: TRBJ2-2
V gene: TRBV5-1
D gene: NA

CDR3 DNA: TGTGCCAGCAGTTTCGGTATGGATGAGCAGTTCTTC
CDR3 protein: CASSFGMDEQFF
clone size: NA
J gene: TRBJ2-1
V gene: TRBV12-3/TRBV12-4
D gene: NA

CDR3 DNA: TGCGCCAGCCGGGACAGCTCGACAACTAATGAAAAACTGTTTTTT
CDR3 protein: CASRDSSTTNEKLFF
clone size: NA
J gene: TRBJ1-4
V gene: TRBV10-2
D gene: TRBD1

CDR3 DNA: TGTGCCAGTAGTATTTACTTTGAGCAGTTCTTC
CDR3 protein: CASSIYFEQFF
clone size: NA
J gene: TRBJ2-1
V gene: TRBV19
D gene: NA

CDR3 DNA: TGTGCCAGCAATTTGTTGGGACCGACCAATGAGCAGTTCTTC
CDR3 protein: CASNLLGPTNEQFF
clone size: NA
J gene: TRBJ2-1
V gene: TRBV5-4
D gene: NA

CDR3 DNA: TGTGCCAGCAGTAGGGACCGCTACTCTGGAAACACCATATATTTT
CDR3 protein: CASSRDRYSGNTIYF
clone size: once
J gene: TRBJ1-3
V gene: TRBV28
D gene: NA

CDR3 DNA: TGTGCCAGCTCTCTAGGGACGTCGCCACAGCCCCAGCATTTT
CDR3 protein: CASSLGTSPQPQHF
clone size: NA
J gene: TRBJ1-5
V gene: TRBV18
D gene: NA

CDR3 DNA: TGTGCCGTACATACAGGTCACCCCCGGGGCTACACCTTC
CDR3 protein: CAVHTGHPRGYTF
clone size: NA
J gene: TRBJ1-2
V gene: TRBV10-3
D gene: NA

CDR3 DNA: TGTGCCAGCAGTTACCGAAATCTAGTGCCCGGGGAGCTGTTTTTT
CDR3 protein: CASSYRNLVPGELFF
clone size: NA
J gene: TRBJ2-2
V gene: TRBV6-5
D gene: NA

CDR3 DNA: TGTGCCAGCAGTAGGGCGGGGTTTAGCACAGATACGCAGTATTTT
CDR3 protein: CASSRAGFSTDTQYF
clone size: NA
J gene: TRBJ2-3
V gene: TRBV6-5
D gene: NA

CDR3 DNA: TGTGCCAGCAGTTACGAGGGAGCGGCTTCACCCCTCCACTTT
CDR3 protein: CASSYEGAASPLHF
clone size: NA
J gene: TRBJ1-6
V gene: TRBV6-5
D gene: NA

CDR3 DNA: TGTGCCAGTAGTATTAGGCCAGGGTTCGATTCAGCTGGGGCCAACGTCCTGACTTTC
CDR3 protein: CASSIRPGFDSAGANVLTF
clone size: once
J gene: TRBJ2-6
V gene: TRBV19
D gene: NA

CDR3 DNA: TGTGCCACCAGCAGTCAGAACTATGGCTACACCTTC
CDR3 protein: CATSSQNYGYTF
clone size: NA
J gene: TRBJ1-2
V gene: TRBV15
D gene: NA

CDR3 DNA: TGTGCCAGCAGCTTGGAAGGACTAGCGGGGGGCACAGATACGCAGTATTTT
CDR3 protein: CASSLEGLAGGTDTQYF
clone size: NA
J gene: TRBJ2-3
V gene: TRBV5-4
D gene: TRBD2